These T cell receptor beta chains were read from a single sample in a study of metastatic and nonmetastatic thyroid tumors. Using MiXCR, TCRdb re-called clones from the PCR reads. The sample has roughly 5,900 clones; roughly 27% are singletons. The material sequenced was adjacent normal tissue. The receptors stem from a male donor with papillary thyroid cancer or a benign thyroid nodule (not recorded which). Some clones in this sample may be carry-over from other donors' samples. Each CDR3 is given with its conserved first and last residue. Fields, in order: D gene, J gene, clone size, V gene, CDR3 protein, CDR3 DNA. A D gene is named only where the DNA matches it firmly. Expanded clones are given a class, and other clones once, few, many or no size at all.

D: NA
J: TRBJ1-5
size: NA
V: TRBV11-3
CDR3: CASSTGVRQPQHF
DNA: TGTGCCAGCAGCACGGGGGTGAGGCAGCCCCAGCATTTT

D: TRBD2
J: TRBJ2-1
size: NA
V: TRBV4-1
CDR3: CASSQDKGLAEFWSEQFF
DNA: TGCGCCAGCAGCCAAGATAAGGGACTAGCGGAGTTCTGGAGTGAGCAGTTCTTC

D: TRBD2
J: TRBJ2-1
size: NA
V: TRBV20-1
CDR3: CSAEVGTSVHNEQFF
DNA: TGCAGTGCTGAAGTTGGGACTAGCGTTCACAATGAGCAGTTCTTC

D: NA
J: TRBJ2-3
size: medium-sized
V: TRBV28
CDR3: CASRPGPLTYTQYF
DNA: TGTGCCAGTAGACCGGGACCCCTAACATATACGCAGTATTTT

D: NA
J: TRBJ1-4
size: NA
V: TRBV6-4
CDR3: CASSDVLGPDEKLFF
DNA: TGTGCCAGCAGTGATGTATTGGGTCCGGATGAAAAACTGTTCTTT

D: NA
J: TRBJ1-6
size: many
V: TRBV6-1
CDR3: CAGHRVRDSPLHF
DNA: TGTGCCGGGCACAGGGTGAGGGACTCACCCCTCCACTTT

D: NA
J: TRBJ1-3
size: NA
V: TRBV7-9
CDR3: CASWEFSGNTIYF
DNA: TGTGCCAGCTGGGAATTCTCTGGAAACACCATATATTTT

D: TRBD2
J: TRBJ2-1
size: many
V: TRBV15
CDR3: CATSRTGAGGLLSYNEQFF
DNA: TGTGCCACCAGCCGTACTGGAGCGGGAGGATTACTCTCCTACAATGAGCAGTTCTTC

D: TRBD2
J: TRBJ2-1
size: few
V: TRBV25-1
CDR3: CASSLSSGRAHNEQFF
DNA: TGTGCCAGCAGCCTTTCTAGCGGGAGGGCTCACAATGAGCAGTTCTTC

D: NA
J: TRBJ2-7
size: many
V: TRBV24-1
CDR3: CATGKAGEQYF
DNA: TGTGCCACCGGTAAGGCAGGGGAGCAGTACTTC

D: NA
J: TRBJ2-3
size: medium-sized
V: TRBV5-1
CDR3: CASSGRRQVADTQYF
DNA: TGCGCCAGCAGCGGGAGAAGACAGGTAGCAGATACGCAGTATTTT

D: TRBD2
J: TRBJ2-3
size: medium-sized
V: TRBV5-1
CDR3: CASSTQGAGAGVSQYF
DNA: TGCGCCAGCAGCACCCAGGGAGCGGGAGCGGGGGTTTCGCAGTATTTT

D: NA
J: TRBJ2-7
size: medium-sized
V: TRBV7-6
CDR3: CASSSGTRFYEQYF
DNA: TGTGCCAGCAGCAGTGGGACAAGGTTCTACGAGCAGTACTTC

D: NA
J: TRBJ2-3
size: large
V: TRBV11-2
CDR3: CASSSNPSFTDTQYF
DNA: TGTGCCAGCAGCTCCAACCCAAGTTTCACAGATACGCAGTATTTT

D: NA
J: TRBJ1-2
size: NA
V: TRBV12-3/TRBV12-4
CDR3: CASSELGLGSNYGYTF
DNA: TGTGCCAGCAGTGAATTGGGGCTGGGGTCTAACTATGGCTACACCTTC

D: NA
J: TRBJ2-6
size: few
V: TRBV6-1
CDR3: CASSDAGSGANVLTF
DNA: TGTGCCAGCAGCGATGCGGGGTCTGGGGCCAACGTCCTGACTTTC

D: TRBD2
J: TRBJ2-1
size: NA
V: TRBV30
CDR3: CAWSAQLAGQFF
DNA: TGTGCCTGGAGTGCCCAACTAGCGGGGCAGTTCTTC

D: NA
J: TRBJ2-7
size: medium-sized
V: TRBV5-1
CDR3: CASRSTDYYEQYF
DNA: TGCGCCAGCAGATCGACAGACTACTACGAGCAGTACTTC

D: NA
J: TRBJ2-2
size: NA
V: TRBV11-3
CDR3: CASSDRITGELFF
DNA: TGTGCCAGCAGCGATCGTATAACCGGGGAGCTGTTTTTT

D: TRBD2
J: TRBJ2-5
size: NA
V: TRBV20-1
CDR3: CSAPGTSVGQETQYF
DNA: TGCAGTGCTCCCGGGACTAGCGTAGGCCAAGAGACCCAGTACTTC

D: NA
J: TRBJ1-5
size: NA
V: TRBV6-1
CDR3: CASSVRTDQPHHF
DNA: TGTGCCAGCAGCGTTAGGACGGACCAGCCCCATCATTTT

D: NA
J: TRBJ1-1
size: NA
V: TRBV12-3/TRBV12-4
CDR3: CASSLAGASEAFF
DNA: TGTGCCAGCAGTTTAGCAGGGGCGAGTGAAGCTTTCTTT

D: NA
J: TRBJ2-1
size: once
V: TRBV5-8
CDR3: CASSSYNEQFF
DNA: TGTGCCAGCAGCTCTTACAATGAGCAGTTCTTC

D: NA
J: TRBJ2-2
size: medium-sized
V: TRBV28
CDR3: CASSLFGENTGELFF
DNA: TGTGCCAGCAGTTTATTCGGGGAGAACACCGGGGAGCTGTTTTTT

D: NA
J: TRBJ2-7
size: once
V: TRBV30
CDR3: CAWSRGWDEQYF
DNA: TGTGCCTGGAGTAGGGGATGGGACGAGCAGTACTTC

D: TRBD1
J: TRBJ1-1
size: medium-sized
V: TRBV4-2
CDR3: CASSQDTGENTEAFF
DNA: TGTGCCAGCAGCCAAGATACAGGGGAGAACACTGAAGCTTTCTTT

D: NA
J: TRBJ1-1
size: NA
V: TRBV6-5
CDR3: CASSYLGETEAFF
DNA: TGTGCCAGCAGTTACTTGGGGGAAACTGAAGCTTTCTTT

D: NA
J: TRBJ2-2
size: NA
V: TRBV12-3/TRBV12-4
CDR3: CASSLWGGGELFF
DNA: TGTGCCAGCAGTTTATGGGGAGGCGGGGAGCTGTTTTTT

D: NA
J: TRBJ2-7
size: NA
V: TRBV27
CDR3: CASSWGRGYEQYF
DNA: TGTGCCAGCAGTTGGGGCCGGGGCTACGAGCAGTACTTC

D: TRBD1
J: TRBJ2-2
size: NA
V: TRBV7-3
CDR3: CASSSWTGSNTGELFF
DNA: TGTGCCAGCAGCTCGTGGACAGGATCGAACACCGGGGAGCTGTTTTTT

D: NA
J: TRBJ2-7
size: NA
V: TRBV20-1
CDR3: CSARVHKSYEQYF
DNA: TGCAGTGCTAGAGTCCACAAGTCCTACGAGCAGTACTTC

D: TRBD2
J: TRBJ2-1
size: NA
V: TRBV27
CDR3: CASCFGGGVYNEQFF
DNA: TGTGCCAGCTGTTTCGGCGGGGGGGTTTACAATGAGCAGTTCTTC

D: NA
J: TRBJ2-7
size: NA
V: TRBV18
CDR3: CASSPPNSYEQYF
DNA: TGTGCCAGCTCACCACCGAACAGCTACGAGCAGTACTTC

D: TRBD1
J: TRBJ2-2
size: few
V: TRBV20-1
CDR3: CSARDVEGAVNTGELFF
DNA: TGCAGTGCTAGAGATGTAGAGGGGGCCGTTAACACCGGGGAGCTGTTTTTT

D: NA
J: TRBJ1-5
size: NA
V: TRBV20-1
CDR3: CSATSEASNQPQHF
DNA: TGCAGTGCTACCTCAGAAGCTAGCAATCAGCCCCAGCATTTT

D: NA
J: TRBJ1-1
size: NA
V: TRBV5-4
CDR3: CASSFRRQVNTEAFF
DNA: TGTGCCAGCAGCTTCCGCAGACAAGTGAACACTGAAGCTTTCTTT

D: NA
J: TRBJ1-2
size: NA
V: TRBV20-1
CDR3: CSAMAETANYGYTF
DNA: TGCAGTGCTATGGCCGAGACAGCTAACTATGGCTACACCTTC

D: NA
J: TRBJ2-3
size: NA
V: TRBV6-2/TRBV6-3
CDR3: CASTRRGRATDTQYF
DNA: TGTGCCAGCACCCGCAGGGGCAGGGCCACAGATACGCAGTATTTT

D: TRBD1
J: TRBJ1-5
size: NA
V: TRBV11-2
CDR3: CASSTTPGGHSNQPQHF
DNA: TGTGCCAGCAGCACGACCCCAGGGGGCCATAGCAATCAGCCCCAGCATTTT

D: TRBD1
J: TRBJ2-3
size: many
V: TRBV12-3/TRBV12-4
CDR3: CASTRDRNTDTQYF
DNA: TGTGCCAGCACCCGGGACAGGAACACAGATACGCAGTATTTT

D: NA
J: TRBJ2-7
size: NA
V: TRBV15
CDR3: CATSEDPYGQYEQYF
DNA: TGTGCCACCAGCGAGGATCCATACGGGCAATACGAGCAGTACTTC

D: TRBD2
J: TRBJ2-2
size: once
V: TRBV20-1
CDR3: CSARDILAVTGELFF
DNA: TGCAGTGCTAGAGATATTCTAGCGGTCACCGGGGAGCTGTTTTTT

D: TRBD1
J: TRBJ2-7
size: NA
V: TRBV12-3/TRBV12-4
CDR3: CASSQLGQAASYEQYF
DNA: TGTGCCAGCAGCCAACTGGGACAGGCAGCTTCCTACGAGCAGTACTTC

D: TRBD1
J: TRBJ1-2
size: NA
V: TRBV11-2
CDR3: CASSLGMGLGQGIDGYTF
DNA: TGTGCCAGCAGCTTAGGGATGGGCCTTGGACAGGGAATAGATGGCTACACCTTC

D: TRBD1
J: TRBJ1-1
size: few
V: TRBV19
CDR3: CASRQGDRNTEAFF
DNA: TGTGCCAGTAGACAAGGGGACAGGAACACTGAAGCTTTCTTT

D: TRBD1
J: TRBJ2-2
size: medium-sized
V: TRBV28
CDR3: CASRPTGFRTELFF
DNA: TGTGCCAGCAGACCGACAGGGTTTAGGACCGAGCTGTTTTTT

D: NA
J: TRBJ1-3
size: medium-sized
V: TRBV29-1
CDR3: CSASDSWGNTIYF
DNA: TGCAGCGCTTCGGACAGTTGGGGAAACACCATATATTTT

D: TRBD2
J: TRBJ2-1
size: NA
V: TRBV11-2
CDR3: CASILLAGEYNEQFF
DNA: TGTGCCAGCATCCTACTAGCGGGGGAGTACAATGAGCAGTTCTTC

D: TRBD1
J: TRBJ1-1
size: NA
V: TRBV5-4
CDR3: CASSFSQGGAFF
DNA: TGTGCCAGCAGCTTTAGTCAGGGGGGAGCTTTCTTT

D: NA
J: TRBJ1-5
size: NA
V: TRBV3-1
CDR3: CASSQGPGGNQPQHF
DNA: TGTGCCAGCAGCCAAGGGCCAGGGGGCAATCAGCCCCAGCATTTT

D: TRBD2
J: TRBJ2-7
size: NA
V: TRBV9
CDR3: CASSVGLADYEQYF
DNA: TGTGCCAGCAGCGTAGGGCTAGCGGATTACGAGCAGTACTTC

D: NA
J: TRBJ2-1
size: few
V: TRBV6-2/TRBV6-3
CDR3: CATLLSVNEQFF
DNA: TGTGCCACCCTCCTTTCAGTGAATGAGCAGTTCTTC

D: NA
J: TRBJ2-7
size: large
V: TRBV6-6
CDR3: CASSYSPGPLYEQYF
DNA: TGTGCCAGCAGTTACTCCCCGGGACCCCTCTACGAGCAGTACTTC

D: TRBD2
J: TRBJ2-7
size: many
V: TRBV11-2
CDR3: CASSLDRAGTGLLHYEQYF
DNA: TGTGCCAGCAGCTTAGATCGGGCAGGTACGGGACTACTTCACTACGAGCAGTACTTC

D: NA
J: TRBJ1-2
size: NA
V: TRBV5-8
CDR3: CASSLGGVRYGYTF
DNA: TGTGCCAGCAGCTTGGGCGGGGTTCGGTATGGCTACACCTTC